Presented here are 24 T cell receptor beta chains from one specimen sequenced in a study of OX40 agonist ivuxolimab in advanced cancers. The method behind the library was the immunoSEQ multiplex PCR assay. Not all clones reach the TCRdb copy of this immuneACCESS table, which keeps in-frame sequences only. Checked studies attribute under half of the gap to unresolved V genes and leave the rest unexplained. The sample includes roughly 53,000 clones, with roughly 84% observed a single time. The biggest ten clones account for 4.5% to 5.5% of the sample. The sequencing used CD4+ or CD8+ T cells sorted from blood, collected in a trial of the OX40 agonist ivuxolimab. Every receptor here comes from an adult with an advanced solid tumor such as melanoma, head and neck, liver or kidney cancer.

The rearrangement joins TRBV7-2 to TRBJ2-3, with D possibly matching TRBD2 (5 bases). Trimming cost V 5 bases and J 4 bases, with 13 bases left between them. Germline CDR1 and CDR2: SGHTA and FQGNSA. This CDR3 has 14 amino acids. CDR3 loop: CASSPGGLADTQYF. In DNA form, the CDR3 reads TGTGCCAGCAGCCCTGGAGGTTTGGCAGATACGCAGTATTTT.

CDR3 amino acids: CASSLGAEETQYF. The CDR3 coding sequence is TGTGCCAGCAGCTTAGGGGCAGAAGAGACCCAGTACTTC. J is TRBJ2-5 and V is TRBV7-9; D remains unclear. The germline V gene has CDR1 SEHNR and CDR2 FQNEAQ (reference sequence). The CDR3 is 13 amino acids. V was clipped by 1 base and J by 3 bases, with 6 bases between them.

The chain couples TRBV18 to TRBJ1-1; maybe TRBD1 (6 bases). Per germline, CDR1 KGHSH and CDR2 LQKENI. The V end lost 6 bases, the J end lost 0 bases, and 14 bases lay between the germline ends. The CDR3 is 15 amino acids. The CDR3 DNA reads TGTGCCAGCTCGGCCAGGACAGAGATGAACACTGAAGCTTTCTTT. This translates into CASSARTEMNTEAFF.

The table lists this clone with a count of one. The chain links TRBV28 to TRBJ1-1, with D unresolved. CDR3 length: 14 residues. Between the trimmed V and J ends, which lost 7 bases and 0 bases, there was a span of 12 bases. In germline, CDR1 is MDHEN, CDR2 SYDVKM. In DNA, the CDR3 is TGTGCCAGCAATCCCCTGCGGGTGAACACTGAAGCTTTCTTT. It specifies CASNPLRVNTEAFF.

The chain is built from TRBV12-5 and TRBJ2-2; D is ambiguous. From germline, CDR1 is LGHNT and CDR2 FRNRAP. V shed 0 bases and J shed 4 bases, with 12 bases lying between them. CDR3 length: 16 amino acids. CDR3 in DNA: TGTGCTAGTGGTTTGGTACAAGGAGTGGGCACCGGGGAGCTGTTTTTT. As protein: CASGLVQGVGTGELFF.

This clone was counted many times. The gene calls are TRBV18 and TRBJ1-1; the D is unclear. The V gene's germline CDR1 is KGHSH and CDR2 LQKENI. V gave up 2 bases and J gave up 1 base, with 11 bases separating them. This CDR3 has 15 amino acids. The CDR3 nucleotides read TGTGCCAGCTCACCATTCAGCACCTCGAACACTGAAGCTTTCTTT. Translated: CASSPFSTSNTEAFF.

The chain links TRBV28 to TRBJ1-3; no definite D call. The CDR3 spans 17 residues. V was trimmed by 5 bases and J by 0 bases, leaving 17 bases between them. Germline lookup yields CDR1 MDHEN and CDR2 SYDVKM. CDR3 in amino acids: CASSLRRRLFSGNTIYF. CDR3 nucleotides: TGTGCCAGCAGTCTCCGACGTAGACTCTTCTCTGGAAACACCATATATTTT.

The V and J genes are TRBV5-1 and TRBJ2-3; D call uncertain. Per the germline V gene, CDR1 is SGHRS and CDR2 is YFSETQ. The length of the CDR3 is 16 residues. V gave up 0 bases and J gave up 0 bases, with 11 bases separating them. CDR3 DNA: TGCGCCAGCAGCTTGGGTCGGGTAACTAGCACAGATACGCAGTATTTT. Amino acids: CASSLGRVTSTDTQYF.

This rearrangement joins TRBV11-3 to TRBJ2-7; tentatively, D is TRBD2 (6 bases). Trimming stripped 0 bases from V and 6 bases from J, with 12 bases between. The germline V gene has CDR1 SGHNT and CDR2 YENEEA. This CDR3 is 14 amino acids long. This chain's CDR3 is CASSLDHGRAEQYF. CDR3 DNA sequence: TGTGCCAGCAGCTTAGACCACGGGAGAGCCGAGCAGTACTTC.

This clone was detected only a few times. The rearrangement joins TRBV28 to TRBJ1-1; TRBD1 aligns across 8 bases. V was clipped by 5 bases and J by 4 bases; unmatched bases: 3. CDR3 length: 13 residues. The V gene's germline CDR1 is MDHEN and CDR2 SYDVKM. CDR3 protein: CASSKDRVTEAFF. The CDR3 coding sequence is TGTGCCAGCAGTAAGGACAGGGTCACTGAAGCTTTCTTT.

The rearrangement links TRBV5-6 to TRBJ2-7; 10 bases fit TRBD1. The trim removed 1 base at V and 7 bases at J, leaving 8 bases unmatched. CDR3 length: 15 residues. The V gene's germline CDR1 is SGHDT and CDR2 YYEEEE. CDR3 bases: TGTGCCAGCAGCTTGTTAGGGACAGGGGAAAGTGAGCAGTACTTC. Translation: CASSLLGTGESEQYF.

This rearrangement joins TRBV6-5 to TRBJ2-5; TRBD1 aligns across 8 bases. CDR1 is MNHEY and CDR2 is SVGAGI in the germline V gene. The junction had 8 bases not matched to a gene; V was cut back by 6 bases and J by 5 bases. The CDR3 has 14 residues. Written as DNA, the CDR3 is TGTGCCAGCAGCCCTACAGGGGGAAGGGAGACCCAGTACTTC. Its protein product is CASSPTGGRETQYF.

The rearrangement links TRBV9 to TRBJ2-7, with D perhaps matching TRBD1 or TRBD2 (5 bases each). Germline lookup yields CDR1 SGDLS and CDR2 YYNGEE. The CDR3 covers 15 residues. V lost 0 bases to trimming and J lost 0 bases, with 10 bases between them. The CDR3 is CASSVESGSSYEQYF. Written as DNA, the CDR3 is TGTGCCAGCAGCGTAGAATCAGGGAGCTCCTACGAGCAGTACTTC.

The chain links TRBV27 to TRBJ2-5; D is uncertain. There are 14 residues in the CDR3. CDR1 is MNHEY, CDR2 SMNVEV, per germline (reference sequence). The germline V and J ends were trimmed by 2 bases and 5 bases, with 12 bases remaining between them. The CDR3 loop is CASSLETRSETQYF. For the CDR3, the DNA is TGTGCCAGCAGTTTAGAGACCCGGTCGGAGACCCAGTACTTC.

This chain links TRBV29-1 with TRBJ2-7; no clear D. The CDR3 loop spans 13 amino acids. Germline CDR1 reads SQVTM; CDR2 reads ANQGSEA. V gave up 0 bases and J gave up 5 bases, with 11 bases separating them. The CDR3 DNA reads as TGCAGCGTTGAAGATGAGGCAGACCACGAGCAGTACTTC. Its protein is CSVEDEADHEQYF.

For the CDR3, the DNA is TGTGCCAGCAGTTCTCAAACAATGAGGGTTTTTACCCAAAACATTCAGTACTTC. This codes for CASSSQTMRVFTQNIQYF. The genes are TRBV27 and TRBJ2-4, with TRBD2 as a possible D gene (5 bases). The CDR3 is 18 residues long. Germline-derived CDR1 and CDR2 are MNHEY and SMNVEV (reference sequence). Trimming pared 4 bases from V and 5 bases from J, leaving 24 bases between.

V is TRBV4-1 and J is TRBJ2-1; no reliable D call. The germline V gene has CDR1 MGHRA and CDR2 YSYEKL. This CDR3 region has 15 residues. V lost 0 bases, J lost 10 bases, and 16 bases lay in between. Here the CDR3 DNA reads TGCGCCAGCAGCCAAGATAGGGCTGCGCTCACAGAGCAGTTCTTC. Amino acids: CASSQDRAALTEQFF.

The chain links TRBV5-1 to TRBJ2-2; the D is unclear. The length of the CDR3 is 15 residues. Germline assignment: CDR1 SGHRS and CDR2 YFSETQ. V was clipped by 0 bases and J by 2 bases, with 8 bases between them. The DNA of the CDR3 is TGCGCCAGCAGCTTGGTCACACCCAACACCGGGGAGCTGTTTTTT. Encoded protein: CASSLVTPNTGELFF.

This clone was seen once. The CDR3 region has the DNA TGTGCCACCTCCCGCGATCGCGAGCGGTCGAGGACGGGCCAGCCCCAGCATTTT. This sequence encodes CATSRDRERSRTGQPQHF. This chain joins TRBV15 and TRBJ1-5; D ambiguous. V was shortened by 8 bases and J by 7 bases, with 30 bases between the two germline ends. CDR1 LNHNV and CDR2 YYDKDF come from the germline V gene (reference sequence). The CDR3 loop spans 18 amino acids.

The J gene is TRBJ1-5, the V gene TRBV28; weak D call: TRBD1 (5 bases). Germline CDR1 is MDHEN and CDR2 is SYDVKM. The germline V and J ends were trimmed by 7 bases and 4 bases, with 20 bases remaining between them. There are 16 residues in the CDR3. The CDR3 DNA sequence: TGTGCCAGCATTCCTGCCTCAGGGAGTCGGAATCAGCCCCAGCATTTT. The encoded protein is CASIPASGSRNQPQHF.

The CDR3 here is CASLTSGSRGEQFF. CDR3 nucleotide sequence: TGTGCCAGCCTTACTAGCGGGAGTAGGGGTGAGCAGTTCTTC. The rearrangement uses TRBV19 and TRBJ2-1; 11 bases map to TRBD2. CDR3 size: 14 residues. Trimming took 9 bases from V and 9 from J; bases not matched to a gene: 10. Germline assignment: CDR1 LNHDA and CDR2 SQIVND (reference sequence).

The CDR3 loop reads CASSDLSTDTQYF. CDR3 in DNA: TGTGCCAGCAGTGACTTGAGCACAGATACGCAGTATTTT. V and J are TRBV6-1 and TRBJ2-3, with no clear D. In germline, CDR1 is MNHNS, CDR2 SASEGT. The V end was cut by 3 bases, the J end by 0 bases, with 4 bases between. The CDR3 spans 13 residues.

The V call is TRBV29-1, the J call TRBJ2-7, with TRBD1 matching 10 bases. Losses at the gene ends were 4 bases for V and 4 bases for J; bases not matched to a gene: 7. The CDR3 extends over 14 amino acids. CDR1 is SQVTM, CDR2 ANQGSEA, per germline. CDR3 in DNA: TGCAGCGTTGCCGCTTGGACAGGGGGGTACGAGCAGTACTTC. Translating it yields CSVAAWTGGYEQYF.

This rearrangement joins TRBV6-1 to TRBJ1-1, with D perhaps TRBD1 (6 bases). Germline V gives CDR1 MNHNS, CDR2 SASEGT. The ends were cut back, 7 bases at V and 1 base at J, with 13 bases in the middle. The CDR3 spans 14 residues. The CDR3 here is CASMPGAGNTEAFF. CDR3 coding DNA: TGTGCCAGCATGCCGGGGGCCGGGAACACTGAAGCTTTCTTT.